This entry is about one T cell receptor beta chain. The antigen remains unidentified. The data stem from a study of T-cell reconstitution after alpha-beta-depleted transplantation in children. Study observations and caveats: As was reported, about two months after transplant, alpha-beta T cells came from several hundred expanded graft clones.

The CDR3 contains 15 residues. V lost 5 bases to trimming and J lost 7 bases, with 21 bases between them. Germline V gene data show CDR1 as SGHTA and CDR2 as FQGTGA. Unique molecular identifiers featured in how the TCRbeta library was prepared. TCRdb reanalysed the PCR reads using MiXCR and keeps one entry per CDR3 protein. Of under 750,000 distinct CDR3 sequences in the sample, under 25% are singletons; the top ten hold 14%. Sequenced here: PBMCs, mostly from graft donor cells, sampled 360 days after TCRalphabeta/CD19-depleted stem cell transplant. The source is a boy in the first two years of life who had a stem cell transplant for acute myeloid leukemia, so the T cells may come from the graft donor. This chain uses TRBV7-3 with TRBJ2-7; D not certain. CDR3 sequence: CASSPRPGQPQEQYF. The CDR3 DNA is TGTGCCAGCAGCCCACGCCCCGGTCAGCCACAAGAGCAGTACTTC.